One sample yielded the 4 T cell receptor beta chains listed below, sequenced in a study of tumor and adjacent non-tumor tissue in lung cancer listed by TCRdb under 2018. Receptor libraries were prepared by multiplex PCR. TCRdb shows the sequencer as Illumina HiSeq 2500. TCRbeta libraries were built by three rounds of nested PCR using primers (Table S4), following protocols modified from ARM-PCR. TCRdb trimmed the raw reads at Q25, called clones with MiXCR and kept productive beta chains. When rows share a CDR3 protein, they turn into one entry using the most common DNA and genes. The sample has 65,000 to 95,000 distinct CDR3 sequences on record, around 70% of them singletons. The top ten clones comprise around 12% of the sample. RNA was isolated from bulk unsorted tissue, and RNA quality was assessed with a NanoDrop ND-1000 and an Agilent 2100. The sample consisted of lung tumor tissue. All receptors derive from a woman in her 70s with non-small cell lung cancer.

As to this clonotype: The junction shows a germline mismatch at one end, possibly a read error. The chain uses TRBV10-3 and TRBJ2-1; D remains unclear. CDR3 length: 17 amino acids. CDR1 is ENHRY, CDR2 SYGVKD, per germline. The DNA for the CDR3 is TGTGCCATCAGTCGCCATGGGCTACCCTGCCCCTACAATAAGCAGTTCTTC. Protein product: CAISRHGLPCPYNKQFF.

About this clonotype itself: The CDR3 does not end in the conserved phenylalanine or tryptophan, so this is likely a read error. CDR3: CASSQSILRGPQPQHS. CDR3 in DNA: TGCGCCAGTAGCCAAAGTATTTTAAGGGGTCCACAGCCCCAGCATTCT. The J gene is TRBJ1-5, the V gene TRBV4-1; D possibly corresponds to TRBD1 (5 bases). In germline, CDR1 is MGHRA, CDR2 YSYEKL. The CDR3 totals 16 residues.

This clonotype was recorded at least ten times. The chain has TRBV4-1 and TRBJ2-5; D may be TRBD1 or TRBD2 (5 bases each). The CDR3 is made up of 16 amino acids. V was cut by 6 bases and J by 4 bases, with 21 bases left in between. In germline, CDR1 is MGHRA, CDR2 YSYEKL. CDR3 amino acids: CASSTPGTQGRETQYF. Written as DNA, the CDR3 is TGCGCCAGCAGTACCCCGGGGACCCAAGGCCGAGAGACCCAGTACTTC.

Regarding this clonotype: Mismatch with germline at one junction end may stem from a read error. The chain uses TRBV28 and TRBJ1-5; 7 positions match TRBD1. CDR1 is MDHEN and CDR2 is SYDVKM in the germline V gene. The CDR3 runs 15 residues. CDR3 coding DNA: TGTGCCAGCATACAGGCGGGGGACAGCAATCATCCCCAGCATTTT. Translating gives CASIQAGDSNHPQHF.